These T cell receptor beta chains were read from a single sample in a study of T cell responses to AZD1222 COVID-19 vaccine. Data came from immunoSEQ multiplex PCR; TCRdb stores just in-frame clones and leaves some out. The sample yields 150,000 to 160,000 clones, 90% to 95% seen once. Sequenced here: peripheral blood, sampled 28 days after the second AZD1222 dose. These receptors were taken from an adult who received the AZD1222 COVID-19 vaccine. Each CDR3 is given without its conserved first and last residue. The order of the fields is V gene, J gene, CDR3 protein.

TRBV7-9	TRBJ1-6	ASSAGTGFYNSPLH
TRBV6-5	TRBJ1-6	ASSPRQGNNSPLH
TRBV3-1/TRBV3-2	TRBJ2-1	ASSLKTLSGSGEQF
TRBV18	TRBJ1-4	ASSPSGTENEKLF
TRBV11-2	TRBJ1-1	ASSPGGIEAF
TRBV5-1	TRBJ2-5	ASRPEGETQY
TRBV5-1	TRBJ1-1	ASSLAQGGLPEAF
TRBV5-4	TRBJ2-7	ASSRGQETYEQY
TRBV19	TRBJ2-1	ASTRLAGGNEQF
TRBV6-6	TRBJ2-2	ASSYSTGAGELF
TRBV18	TRBJ2-6	ASSRMIGEGANVLT
TRBV5-4	TRBJ1-1	ASALRGGRGTEAF
TRBV5-1	TRBJ1-1	ASSLGDTEAF
TRBV5-1	TRBJ1-1	ASSLGRQKAF
TRBV28	TRBJ2-7	ASSFPGDVYEQY
TRBV4-1	TRBJ1-5	ASSQIIKEPQH
TRBV28	TRBJ2-2	ATFSGPGELF
TRBV30	TRBJ1-1	AWSEGVYTEAF
TRBV6-1	TRBJ1-2	ASSERLYGYT
TRBV21-1	TRBJ2-6	AMAPGQGATGANVLT
TRBV5-1	TRBJ1-2	ASRESPGQGNGYT
TRBV6-5	TRBJ2-5	ASRGQGDQETQY
TRBV28	TRBJ1-5	ASSPLGVSNQPQH
TRBV19	TRBJ1-5	ASNLAVSGQPQH
TRBV6-6	TRBJ2-1	ASRRLAGGYNEQF
TRBV24-1	TRBJ2-3	ATSDRSGEQY
TRBV7-3	TRBJ1-5	ASSLDRASNQPQH
TRBV5-6	TRBJ1-5	ASSEGNQPQH
TRBV5-1	TRBJ2-7	ASSPGGEQY
TRBV29-1	TRBJ1-2	SVVAGLERGYT
TRBV21-1	TRBJ1-2	ASNEGQRYGYT
TRBV18	TRBJ1-5	ASSPQGGNQPQH
TRBV30	TRBJ2-5	AWSARVETQY
TRBV6-5	TRBJ1-1	ASSYEGKVTEAF
TRBV6-5	TRBJ2-2	ASRGWTGELF
TRBV9	TRBJ2-7	ASSAGTSGPYEQY
TRBV25-1	TRBJ2-5	ASSELPGETQY